The present T cell receptor (beta chain) was sequenced within a study of T cells in Graves' hyperthyroidism and ophthalmopathy. Concerning this clonotype itself: Its target is not known.

Study results and caveats: Most thyroid clonotypes with frequency above 0.001 were detected in blood. Model-based prediction identified ophthalmopathy a median roughly 5.9 months prior to its onset.

Germline values: CDR1 SGHTA, CDR2 FQGNSA. With 5 bases clipped from V and 9 bases from J, the junction kept 14 bases outside the gene matches. The CDR3 loop spans 16 amino acids. RNA transcripts served as the template for amplifying TCR beta CDR3 regions. The HTBI primer set was used in a first-round RT-PCR of the TCR CDR3. TCRdb re-derived calls from the multiplex PCR reads in MiXCR, one entry per CDR3 protein. The data contain roughly 510,000 distinct CDR3 sequences, approximately 48% of them singletons. This TCR came from an adult woman with Graves' disease, either hyperthyroidism or ophthalmopathy (not recorded which). The V call is TRBV7-2, the J call TRBJ1-5, with TRBD1 matching 9 bases. Sequenced: peripheral blood or thyroid tissue (not recorded which). CDR3 region: CASSRNGQGPGWPQHF. DNA for the CDR3: TGTGCCAGCAGCCGGAATGGACAGGGGCCTGGATGGCCCCAGCATTTT.